In its sample, the clone carrying this T cell receptor (beta chain) was seen a few times. Its specificity is not known. The source of the sample is a study of beta chain features in type 1 diabetes. Study findings and constraints: There were fewer insertions and more deletions at the VDJ junctions of type 1 diabetes patients. In every one of the four CD4+ subsets, TCRB CDR3s were moderately but significantly shorter in Type 1 diabetes patients.

Reverse transcribing all isolated RNA meant expressed TCRB transcripts were sequenced. Produced via immunoSEQ multiplex PCR; TCRdb's table is partial and in-frame only. This table holds 500,000 to 850,000 clones, about an eighth found once. V lost 5 bases and J lost 6, with 18 bases in between. The CDR3 contains 14 residues. Germline CDR1 and CDR2: GTSNPN and SVGIG (reference sequence). Sequenced input: naive CD4+ T cells from blood. The V call is TRBV30, the J call TRBJ2-3, with a possible D match to TRBD2 (6 bases). The receptor was isolated from a man aged 18 to 29 with type 1 diabetes. For the CDR3, the DNA is TGTGCCTGGCGGAGGGGTGGCCTCATGGATACGCAGTATTTT. Residues: CAWRRGGLMDTQYF.